The 14 T cell receptor beta chains below were found in one sample sequenced in a study of T cell repertoires in cytomegalovirus infection. TCRdb re-derived calls from the reads in MiXCR, one entry per CDR3 protein. The sample has approximately 910,000 distinct CDR3 sequences, under 40% seen once. No antigen has been identified for these receptors. This material consisted of cultured CD8+ T cells from PBMCs, taken from culture after CMV antigen stimulation. The receptors originated from a human donor in good health (CMV status not recorded). Some clones in this sample may be carry-over from other donors' samples.

As to this clonotype: At one of its ends the junction is not consistent with the germline gene, which may arise from a read error. The gene calls are TRBV28 and TRBJ1-2; the match to TRBD1 covers 7 bases. The CDR3 has 14 amino acids. The germline V gene has CDR1 MDHEN and CDR2 SYDVKM. DNA of the CDR3: TGCACTACTTCAATCGGGACAGCTAACTATGGCTACACCTTC. It translates to CTTSIGTANYGYTF.

This clonotype was seen many times. The CDR3 spells CASSHGTGGVDEQYF. For the CDR3, the DNA is TGTGCCAGCAGCCACGGGACAGGGGGCGTTGACGAGCAGTACTTC. The V and J genes are TRBV7-8 and TRBJ2-7; 12 bases align to TRBD1. CDR3 length equals 15 residues. Germline assignment: CDR1 SGHVS and CDR2 FQNEAQ. V shed 5 bases and J 5 bases; nucleotides not matched to a gene: 7.

The chain recombines TRBV4-3 with TRBJ1-2; D gene ambiguous. CDR3 size: 14 residues. Germline V lookup: CDR1 LGHNA, CDR2 YSLEER. Trimming cost V 0 bases and J 8 bases, with 13 bases left between them. The CDR3 bases are TGCGCCAGCAGCCAAGAAGGAGTAATGGCGGGCTACACCTTC. It translates to CASSQEGVMAGYTF.

The chain links TRBV12-3 or TRBV12-4 to TRBJ2-5; possibly TRBD1 or TRBD2 for D (5 bases each). Trimming shortened V by 10 bases and J by 1 base, and 16 bases separated the two germline ends. The CDR3 covers 14 residues. CDR3 protein: CATSQGRSQETQYF. The CDR3 region has the DNA TGTGCCACTAGCCAGGGCAGAAGCCAAGAGACCCAGTACTTC.

This clonotype was counted a few times. The V gene is TRBV12-5, the J gene TRBJ1-6; D remains ambiguous. Trimming left V 3 bases short and J 3 bases short, with 18 bases between. The CDR3 length is 18 residues. Germline lookup yields CDR1 LGHNT and CDR2 FRNRAP. DNA of the CDR3: TGTGCTAGTGGTTTCAAACTTCTACGGACTTACTATAATTCACCCCTCCACTTT. Its protein is CASGFKLLRTYYNSPLHF.

This clonotype was detected a few times. The chain joins TRBV19 to TRBJ1-6; D is unclear. CDR1 and CDR2 (germline): LNHDA, SQIVND (reference sequence). This CDR3 has 16 amino acids. The V gene lost 3 bases and the J gene lost 7 bases, with 16 bases spanning the gap. CDR3 sequence (DNA): TGTGCCAGTAGTATCCAAGCCCGGGGTCGGAATTCACCCCTCCACTTT. Its translation is CASSIQARGRNSPLHF.

As concerns this clonotype: This may be a read error, as it is one base from a much larger clone. The chain couples TRBV7-2 to TRBJ2-7; D uncertain. Germline CDR1 is SGHTA and CDR2 is FQGNSA. This CDR3 spans 15 amino acids. In DNA form, the CDR3 reads TGTGTCAGCAGCCCACAAAAGGACGGTGCCTACGAGCAGTACGTC. Translation: CVSSPQKDGAYEQYV.

The rearrangement joins TRBV6-5 to TRBJ2-1; unclear D gene. Germline CDR1 reads MNHEY; CDR2 reads SVGAGI. The CDR3 spans 12 residues. Trimming stripped 5 bases from V and 9 bases from J, with 11 bases between. CDR3 DNA: TGTGCCAGCAGTGGGAACGGAATTGAGCAGTTCTTC. This gives the protein CASSGNGIEQFF.

CDR3 residues: CASSIGGQGFYVSPEDTQYF. CDR3 DNA sequence: TGTGCCAGTAGTATAGGGGGACAGGGTTTCTACGTGTCTCCCGAGGATACGCAGTATTTT. The V gene is TRBV19, the J gene TRBJ2-3; 9 bases match TRBD1. This CDR3 is 20 amino acids long. V dropped 1 base and J dropped 6; count of bases not matched to a gene: 20. Germline CDR1 LNHDA, CDR2 SQIVND (reference sequence).

This clonotype was seen many times. This chain connects TRBV11-1 to TRBJ1-1; 9 nucleotides match TRBD1. After removal of 6 bases from V and 0 bases from J, the junction contained 2 bases not matched to a gene. The CDR3 has 14 amino acids. Germline assignment: CDR1 SGHAT and CDR2 FQDESV (reference sequence). DNA for the CDR3: TGTGCCAGCAGGGGGACAGGGTTGAACACTGAAGCTTTCTTT. Protein: CASRGTGLNTEAFF.

This clonotype was detected a few times. This chain uses TRBV28 with TRBJ1-3; the D is unclear. The CDR3 extends over 17 amino acids. CDR1 is MDHEN and CDR2 is SYDVKM in the germline V gene. The ends were cut back, 5 bases at V and 0 bases at J, with 17 bases in the middle. The CDR3 loop reads CASSTIRYEDSGNTIYF. The CDR3 nucleotides are TGTGCCAGCAGTACTATACGATACGAGGACTCTGGAAACACCATATATTTT.

The rearrangement uses TRBV5-5 and TRBJ2-7; maybe TRBD2 (6 bases). From germline, CDR1 is SGHKS and CDR2 YYEKEE (reference sequence). Trimming took off 3 bases at V and 3 bases at J, with 13 bases between the two ends. This CDR3 has 14 residues. The CDR3 sequence is CASSSGTPIYEQYV. CDR3 nucleotide sequence: TGTGCCAGCAGCTCCGGGACTCCGATCTACGAGCAGTACGTC.

The chain links TRBV7-3 to TRBJ2-3, with D tentatively TRBD2 (6 bases). V gave up 0 bases and J gave up 4 bases, with 11 bases separating them. This CDR3 has 15 residues. Germline V gives CDR1 SGHTA, CDR2 FQGTGA. The CDR3 spells CASSLTGTGADTQYF. The DNA of the CDR3 is TGTGCCAGCAGCTTAACGGGCACGGGGGCAGATACGCAGTATTTT.

This clonotype was seen a few times. A much larger clone is a single base away; this may be a read error. The V call is TRBV6-1, the J call TRBJ2-1, with 7 bases fitting TRBD2. After removal of 6 bases from V and 0 bases from J, the junction contained 5 bases not matched to a gene. The CDR3 is 15 amino acids. CDR1 is MNHNS and CDR2 is SASEGT in the germline V gene. CDR3 DNA: TGTGCCAGCAGGCAAGCGGGGAGCTCCTACAATGAGCAGTTCTTC. Residues: CASRQAGSSYNEQFF.